This entry lists 5 T cell receptor beta chains sequenced from one sample in a study of a mutant IDH1 vaccine in newly diagnosed glioma. These receptors' targets are unknown. Repertoires were generated with immunoSEQ multiplex PCR, while TCRdb's copy carries only in-frame clones and drops some. The data hold 40,000 or so clones, with approximately 76% observed a single time. Time point specified: week 23, last vaccination. One vaccine dose held 300 ug of mutant IDH1 20-mer peptide and came with topical imiquimod. Sample: PBMCs, taken from a glioma patient whose treatment included an IDH1 peptide vaccine. All receptors derive from a man aged 45-65 years with glioma.

This chain uses TRBV27 with TRBJ2-1; no firm D call. This CDR3 spans 14 amino acids. Trimming pared 3 bases from V and 3 bases from J, leaving 9 bases between. From germline, CDR1 is MNHEY and CDR2 SMNVEV (reference sequence). CDR3 bases: TGTGCCAGCAGTTTGTGGCAGGACTACAATGAGCAGTTCTTC. Residues: CASSLWQDYNEQFF.

This clone was observed once. This rearrangement joins TRBV30 to TRBJ1-2; 12 positions agree with TRBD1. This CDR3 contains 15 residues. J was trimmed by 3 bases and V by 3 bases; bases with no gene match: 5. Germline CDR1 and CDR2: GTSNPN and SVGIG (reference sequence). The DNA for the CDR3 is TGTGCCTGGAGGGGACAGGGGGCTTCTTACTATGGCTACACCTTC. Translation: CAWRGQGASYYGYTF.

J is TRBJ2-7 and V is TRBV6-5, with a tentative D call TRBD1 (6 bases). V was shortened by 6 bases and J by 2 bases, with 11 bases between the two germline ends. The CDR3 is made up of 13 amino acids. Germline CDR1 MNHEY, CDR2 SVGAGI. The CDR3 region is CASRQGPTYEQYF. The CDR3 coding sequence is TGTGCCAGCAGACAGGGACCTACCTACGAGCAGTACTTC.

The chain couples TRBV30 to TRBJ2-2, with TRBD1 identical over 7 bases. The CDR3 loop spans 12 amino acids. Trimming removed 5 bases from V and 7 bases from J; junction bases left unmatched: 4. In germline, CDR1 is GTSNPN, CDR2 SVGIG (reference sequence). The CDR3 DNA reads as TGTGCCTGGGGGGACAGTCACGGGGAGCTGTTTTTT. Translating gives CAWGDSHGELFF.

J is TRBJ2-1 and V is TRBV25-1; D perhaps matches TRBD1 (5 bases). The CDR3 consists of 11 residues. Trimming stripped 7 bases from V and 7 bases from J, with 8 bases between. CDR1 MGHDK and CDR2 SYGVNS come from the germline V gene. As DNA, the CDR3 is TGTGCCAGCATGAGACAGAATGAGCAGTTCTTC. It is translated as CASMRQNEQFF.